The TCR beta chain under discussion was sequenced for a study of T cells in Graves' hyperthyroidism and ophthalmopathy. This clonotype was observed at least ten times. Its antigen is undetermined. Trimming removed 4 bases from V and 7 bases from J; junction bases left unmatched: 4. Per germline, CDR1 SQVTM and CDR2 ANQGSEA. The CDR3 loop spans 12 amino acids. Lactation, pregnancy, other autoimmune disease or uncontrolled infection excluded patients. Amplification of TCR beta CDR3 regions used RNA as the template. TCR CDR3 regions were first amplified by RT-PCR with HTBI primers. One entry per CDR3 protein, called by TCRdb with MiXCR from the multiplex PCR reads. Of hundreds of thousands of distinct CDR3 sequences in the sample, about 45% were seen once. Regarding the study as a whole: Expanded thyroid clonotypes (above 0.001) were mostly also found in blood.

The receptor's source is an adult man with Graves' disease, either hyperthyroidism or ophthalmopathy (not recorded which). The rearrangement links TRBV29-1 to TRBJ1-2; 9 bases are shared with TRBD1. Sequenced sample: peripheral blood or thyroid tissue (not recorded which). The CDR3, as DNA: TGCAGCGTTGTTGGGACAGGGATTGGCTACACCTTC. Translated: CSVVGTGIGYTF.